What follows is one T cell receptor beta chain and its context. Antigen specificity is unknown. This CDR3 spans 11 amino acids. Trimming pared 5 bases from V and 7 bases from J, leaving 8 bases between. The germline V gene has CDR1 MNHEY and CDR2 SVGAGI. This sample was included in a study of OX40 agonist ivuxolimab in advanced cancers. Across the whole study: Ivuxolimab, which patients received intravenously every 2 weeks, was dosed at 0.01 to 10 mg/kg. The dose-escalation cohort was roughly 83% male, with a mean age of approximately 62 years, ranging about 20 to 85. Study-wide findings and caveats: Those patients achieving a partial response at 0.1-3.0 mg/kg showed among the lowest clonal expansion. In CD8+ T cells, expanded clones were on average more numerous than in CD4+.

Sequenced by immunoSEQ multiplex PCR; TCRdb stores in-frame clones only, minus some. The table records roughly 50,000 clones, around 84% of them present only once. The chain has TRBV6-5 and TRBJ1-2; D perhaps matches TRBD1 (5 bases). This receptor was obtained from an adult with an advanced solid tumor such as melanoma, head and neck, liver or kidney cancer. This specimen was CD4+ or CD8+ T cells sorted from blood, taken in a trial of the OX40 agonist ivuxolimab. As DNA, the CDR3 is TGTGCCAGCAGTCCGGGGGTTGGCTACACCTTC. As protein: CASSPGVGYTF.